What follows describes a single T cell receptor (beta chain). Its matching antigen is unknown. The data derive from a study of T cell responses to AZD1222 COVID-19 vaccine. TCRdb's table, derived via immunoSEQ multiplex PCR, lists solely in-frame clones and lacks some. The table lists 120,000 to 150,000 clones, about 90% of them singletons. Broader study findings: Epitopes outside B.1.351 and B.1.1.7 mutated regions reportedly drew nearly half of spike TCRs. Only six or seven AZD1222 recipients tested seropositive at baseline. The donor group comprised mostly white British people and more females; the analysis possibly underestimated clonal diversity. Spike-specific TCR breadth and depth both grew after two AZD1222 doses.

CDR3 length: 13 amino acids. Per germline, CDR1 LGHNA and CDR2 YSLEER. V dropped 1 base and J dropped 8 bases, with 11 bases sitting between them. Here the sequenced sample was peripheral blood, taken on day 0 of AZD1222 vaccination. The chain combines TRBV4-3 with TRBJ1-2, with D possibly matching TRBD1 (6 bases). This receptor was identified in an adult in good health. This CDR3 reads CASSQGRGWGYTF. CDR3 coding DNA: TGCGCCAGCAGCCAAGGCAGGGGCTGGGGCTACACCTTC.